This paragraph covers one T cell receptor (beta chain) sequence. Original handling: Amplification with reference gene primers provided the estimates of nucleated cell counts. Using immunoSEQ multiplex PCR, the repertoire was profiled, and TCRdb retains in-frame clones only, with some absent. D and trimming come from the DNA, and the V and J calls and clone size come from that table. The table has tens of thousands of clones, approximately 79% seen once. The data were obtained in a study of blood T cell repertoires in COVID-19. Whole-study context: COVID-19 samples, acute and convalescent, were from the United States, Italy and Spain. Sources were T cells, B-cell-depleted T cells, or PBMCs; the material itself was cDNA or gDNA.

This CDR3 comprises 16 residues. Germline-derived CDR1 and CDR2 are SGHRS and YFSETQ. J was trimmed by 0 bases and V by 0 bases; bases with no gene match: 2. The origin of this receptor is a human donor in a cohort sampled during active COVID-19. The chain couples TRBV5-1 to TRBJ2-3; the match to TRBD2 covers 9 bases. The source material was peripheral blood. As DNA, the CDR3 is TGCGCCAGCAGCTTGGGACTAGCGGAAAGCACAGATACGCAGTATTTT. This sequence encodes CASSLGLAESTDTQYF.